The entry below describes one TCR beta chain. Its target is not known. TCRdb re-called the 5' RACE reads and gives one entry per CDR3 protein, without DNA. The sample table sets out 400,000 to 450,000 distinct CDR3 sequences. The CDR3 extends over 14 amino acids. Germline lookup yields CDR1 SGHRS and CDR2 YFSETQ. This sample was included in a study of T cells expressing NK-cell markers. Study-level background: It was sorted CD3+CD56+NKG2C+, CD3+CD56+NKG2C- and CD3+CD56-NKG2C+ T cells that supplied the TCR beta repertoires.

Study-wide findings and caveats: Also leading the CD3+CD56-NKG2C+ fraction in several donors were these clonotypes. As a fraction of CD8+ T cells, dominant NKG2C+ clonotypes reached roughly 1.0-7.0% in 5 or 6 donors.

The TCR sequence derives from a woman between 18 and 69 years old in good health. The sequencing input was blood T cells: a sorted CD56 or NKG2C T cell subset, CD4+ or CD8+ T cells, or bulk PBMC T cells (not recorded which). The chain combines TRBV5-1 with TRBJ2-3. This CDR3 reads CASSFGLVTDTQYF.